Listed below are T cell receptor beta chains from one sample, sequenced in a study of T-cell memory formation after mild COVID-19. TCRdb re-derived calls from the 5' RACE reads in MiXCR, one entry per CDR3 protein. Among a few hundred thousand distinct CDR3 sequences, approximately 27% were seen once, and the ten largest hold about 13%. Sequenced input: PBMCs or a T cell subset sorted from them (not recorded which). Receptors were obtained from an adult woman who had mild COVID-19 (a few samples of this study predate the infection). Cell type and time point are not known. The CDR3 runs from the conserved cysteine through the conserved F or W. Each record gives: J gene, D gene, CDR3 length, clone size, V gene, CDR3 protein, CDR3 DNA. A D gene is named only where the DNA matches it firmly. A clone size is listed for some rows: how often the clone was seen (once, few, many), or a class if it is expanded.

TRBJ2-1,TRBD2,17,few,TRBV6-5,CASSYDTGGPFGNEQFF,TGTGCCAGCAGTTACGATACGGGGGGGCCTTTTGGCAATGAGCAGTTCTTC
TRBJ1-5,-,16,few,TRBV21-1,CASSKALIVLYQPQHF,TGTGCCAGCAGCAAAGCGCTGATCGTGCTTTATCAGCCCCAGCATTTT
TRBJ2-4,TRBD2,13,-,TRBV6-5,CASSLRAGGETHF,TGTGCCAGCAGTCTTCGTGCGGGGGGGGAAACCCACTTC
TRBJ2-5,-,12,few,TRBV5-6,CASRALGETQYF,TGTGCCAGCAGGGCTCTAGGGGAGACCCAGTACTTC
TRBJ1-2,TRBD1,16,-,TRBV7-8,CASSLVRGTGYYGYTF,TGTGCCAGCAGCTTAGTACGAGGGACAGGGTACTATGGCTACACCTTC
TRBJ2-7,TRBD1,13,-,TRBV27,CASRKQGGREQYF,TGTGCCAGCAGAAAACAGGGGGGCCGCGAGCAGTACTTC
TRBJ1-1,-,14,-,TRBV10-3,CATSRPELNTEAFF,TGTGCCACCTCCCGGCCCGAACTGAACACTGAAGCTTTCTTT
TRBJ2-3,-,13,-,TRBV12-3/TRBV12-4,CASSFPLGDTQYF,TGTGCCAGCAGTTTCCCTCTAGGAGATACGCAGTATTTT
TRBJ2-4,TRBD2,14,-,TRBV18,CASSRSGAGDIQYF,TGTGCCAGCTCACGAAGCGGGGCTGGGGACATTCAGTACTTC
TRBJ2-7,TRBD1,14,-,TRBV7-2,CASSLGTGNYEQYF,TGTGCCAGCAGCTTAGGGACAGGAAACTACGAGCAGTACTTC
TRBJ2-7,-,15,few,TRBV29-1,CSVRRRGDSLYEQYF,TGCAGCGTGCGGAGAAGGGGGGACAGCTTATACGAGCAGTACTTC
TRBJ1-4,-,13,-,TRBV5-1,CASSLDTSEKLFF,TGCGCCAGCAGCTTAGATACGAGTGAAAAACTGTTTTTT
TRBJ2-7,-,13,-,TRBV12-3/TRBV12-4,CASSTGKVDEQYF,TGTGCCAGCAGTACAGGGAAGGTAGACGAGCAGTACTTC
TRBJ2-7,-,14,-,TRBV10-2,CASSEIGTVYEQYF,TGCGCCAGCAGTGAGATAGGGACGGTTTACGAGCAGTACTTC
TRBJ2-3,TRBD2,15,-,TRBV20-1,CSGRKTSGRADTQYF,TGCAGTGGTAGAAAAACTAGCGGGAGGGCAGATACGCAGTATTTT
TRBJ2-3,TRBD2,15,few,TRBV11-3,CASRPTSGSGDTQYF,TGTGCCAGCAGGCCCACTAGCGGGAGTGGAGATACGCAGTATTTT
TRBJ2-7,-,15,-,TRBV3-1,CTSSPEGLSSYEQYF,TGTACCAGCAGCCCCGAGGGTTTAAGCTCCTACGAGCAGTACTTC
TRBJ2-1,TRBD2,20,few,TRBV11-3,CASSLGEGVVAGGSYNEQFF,TGTGCCAGCAGCCTAGGAGAGGGGGTGGTAGCGGGAGGGTCCTACAATGAGCAGTTCTTC
TRBJ2-5,TRBD1,14,-,TRBV5-5,CASSSPGQGETQYF,TGTGCCAGCAGCTCTCCGGGACAGGGAGAGACCCAGTACTTC
TRBJ1-2,-,14,few,TRBV7-9,CASSYGGSKYGYTF,TGTGCCAGCAGCTACGGGGGCAGTAAATATGGCTACACCTTC
TRBJ2-1,-,15,many,TRBV7-6,CASSLVASSYNEQFF,TGTGCCAGCAGTTTAGTTGCTAGCTCCTACAATGAGCAGTTCTTC
TRBJ2-3,TRBD2,15,-,TRBV7-2,CASSLASGRADTQYF,TGTGCCAGCAGCCTAGCTAGCGGGAGGGCAGATACGCAGTATTTT
TRBJ2-3,TRBD2,15,-,TRBV7-9,CASSAGGLVTDTQYF,TGTGCCAGCAGCGCGGGGGGACTAGTGACAGATACGCAGTATTTT
TRBJ2-1,TRBD1,15,-,TRBV24-1,CATSDLGTGPNEQFF,TGTGCCACCAGTGACCTCGGGACAGGGCCCAATGAGCAGTTCTTC
TRBJ2-3,TRBD2,15,-,TRBV7-8,CASSSGLAGADTQYF,TGTGCCAGCAGCTCAGGACTAGCGGGAGCAGATACGCAGTATTTT
TRBJ2-4,-,15,few,TRBV18,CASSPRPGGADIQYF,TGTGCCAGCTCACCACGGCCTGGTGGTGCAGACATTCAGTACTTC
TRBJ1-1,-,17,few,TRBV4-3,CASSQDILGRMNTEAFF,TGCGCCAGCAGCCAAGATATTTTGGGACGGATGAACACTGAAGCTTTCTTT
TRBJ2-2,-,13,-,TRBV7-2,CASSPGGSGELFF,TGTGCCAGCAGCCCTGGGGGATCCGGGGAGCTGTTTTTT
TRBJ1-2,-,14,-,TRBV6-5,CASSYSSRNYGYTF,TGTGCCAGCAGTTACTCCTCCAGAAACTATGGCTACACCTTC
TRBJ2-2,-,14,many,TRBV9,CASSVASGRGELFF,TGTGCCAGCAGCGTAGCTTCGGGGCGCGGGGAGCTGTTTTTT
TRBJ1-1,-,14,-,TRBV12-3/TRBV12-4,CASSLARTEIKAFF,TGTGCCAGCAGTTTAGCCCGGACAGAAATTAAGGCTTTCTTT
TRBJ1-5,TRBD1,16,-,TRBV18,CASSPNMGQGGQPQHF,TGTGCCAGCTCACCAAATATGGGACAGGGAGGACAGCCCCAGCATTTT
TRBJ2-7,-,14,few,TRBV6-2/TRBV6-3,CASSQSLGYYEQYF,TGTGCCAGCAGTCAAAGCCTCGGATACTACGAGCAGTACTTC
TRBJ2-5,-,13,-,TRBV7-9,CASSLTREETQYF,TGTGCCAGCAGCTTAACGAGAGAAGAGACCCAGTACTTC
TRBJ2-7,-,14,-,TRBV5-6,CASSLGPANYEQYF,TGTGCCAGCAGCTTGGGCCCTGCAAACTACGAGCAGTACTTC
TRBJ2-7,TRBD2,14,-,TRBV12-3/TRBV12-4,CASRTSGRGSEQYF,TGTGCCAGCAGAACTAGCGGGAGAGGATCCGAGCAGTACTTC
TRBJ2-3,-,15,-,TRBV7-2,CASRLERLSTDTQYF,TGTGCCAGCAGATTAGAACGGCTGTCCACAGATACGCAGTATTTT
TRBJ1-2,-,16,-,TRBV27,CASSLLAAGVWYGYTF,TGTGCCAGCAGTTTATTAGCGGCGGGGGTATGGTATGGCTACACCTTC
TRBJ2-7,-,11,few,TRBV12-3/TRBV12-4,CASSARYEQYF,TGTGCCAGCAGTGCCCGATACGAGCAGTACTTC
TRBJ1-3,TRBD1,17,once,TRBV6-5,CASSYSGDRVYGNTIYF,TGTGCCAGCAGTTACTCGGGAGACAGGGTCTACGGAAACACCATATATTTT
TRBJ1-3,-,15,-,TRBV9,CASSVAGYSGNTIYF,TGTGCCAGCAGCGTGGCCGGATACTCTGGAAACACCATATATTTT
TRBJ2-2,-,17,-,TRBV7-2,CASSPTWGDRGTGELFF,TGTGCCAGCAGCCCCACATGGGGGGACCGGGGCACCGGGGAGCTGTTTTTT
TRBJ1-1,-,13,-,TRBV3-1,CASSQQGRTEAFF,TGTGCCAGCAGCCAACAAGGAAGGACTGAAGCTTTCTTT
TRBJ2-3,-,14,-,TRBV24-1,CATSDTGPTDTQYF,TGTGCCACCAGTGATACTGGGCCCACAGATACGCAGTATTTT
TRBJ1-1,TRBD1,14,-,TRBV6-1,CASSRTGEGTEAFF,TGTGCCAGCAGTAGAACAGGGGAAGGGACTGAAGCTTTCTTT
TRBJ1-2,TRBD1,13,few,TRBV12-3/TRBV12-4,CASRSTGNAGYTF,TGTGCCAGCAGATCGACAGGGAATGCTGGCTACACCTTC
TRBJ2-5,TRBD2,14,few,TRBV3-1,CASSQRLAPETQYF,TGTGCCAGCAGCCAAAGACTAGCCCCCGAGACCCAGTACTTC
TRBJ1-1,-,12,-,TRBV6-2/TRBV6-3,CASSYSTDEAFF,TGTGCCAGCAGTTACTCGACAGACGAAGCTTTCTTT
TRBJ1-1,-,14,few,TRBV20-1,CSATFSTGRTEAFF,TGCAGTGCTACATTCTCGACAGGAAGGACTGAAGCTTTCTTT
TRBJ1-4,TRBD1,15,-,TRBV6-5,CASGGGQGYREKLFF,TGTGCCAGCGGAGGGGGACAGGGGTATCGGGAAAAACTGTTTTTT
TRBJ1-5,TRBD1,15,-,TRBV6-1,CASSEYTGGNQPQHF,TGTGCCAGCAGTGAATACACAGGGGGTAATCAGCCCCAGCATTTT
TRBJ2-2,-,15,few,TRBV5-6,CASSLKPRDTGELFF,TGTGCCAGCAGCTTAAAACCGAGGGACACCGGGGAGCTGTTTTTT
TRBJ2-2,TRBD2,16,-,TRBV5-1,CASSPGGTSFTGELFF,TGCGCCAGCAGCCCTGGCGGGACTAGCTTTACCGGGGAGCTGTTTTTT